These 5 T cell receptor beta chains share one sample of origin, sequenced in a study of T cells in Graves' hyperthyroidism and ophthalmopathy. Authors of the study amplified TCR beta CDR3 regions from RNA transcripts. TCR CDR3 regions were first amplified by RT-PCR with HTBI primers. TCRdb fed the multiplex PCR reads into MiXCR, producing one record per CDR3 protein. The table includes a few hundred thousand distinct CDR3 sequences, under 60% detected once. Specimen: peripheral blood or thyroid tissue (not recorded which). All receptors come from a woman aged 18-29 years with Graves' hyperthyroidism.

At least ten counts were recorded for this clonotype. CDR3 sequence: CASSGDYNSPLHF. CDR3 DNA: TGTGCCAGCAGTGGGGACTATAATTCACCCCTCCACTTT. The chain joins TRBV6-5 to TRBJ1-6; D uncertain. V was pared by 5 bases and J by 3 bases, with 5 bases between. CDR1 is MNHEY and CDR2 is SVGAGI in the germline V gene. The CDR3 has 13 residues.

This clonotype has at least ten counts. The CDR3 nucleotides are TGTGCCACTGGACGGGTTCCCGGCGGGGAGCTGTTTTTT. Encoded protein: CATGRVPGGELFF. The V gene is TRBV24-1, the J gene TRBJ2-2; D is uncertain. The CDR3 totals 13 residues. V lost 10 bases, J lost 7 bases, and 15 bases lay in between. Germline values: CDR1 KGHDR, CDR2 SFDVKD.

This clonotype appeared a few times. This sequence joins TRBV29-1 and TRBJ1-2; 8 nucleotides match TRBD1. After removal of 7 bases from V and 6 bases from J, the junction contained 4 bases not matched to a gene. The CDR3 runs 11 residues. CDR1 and CDR2 (germline): SQVTM, ANQGSEA. Here the CDR3 DNA reads TGCAGCGCTCCGACAGGGGATGGCTACACCTTC. Protein: CSAPTGDGYTF.

This clonotype has at least ten counts. The J gene is TRBJ1-5, the V gene TRBV4-2; D is ambiguous. Per germline, CDR1 LGHNA and CDR2 YNFKEQ. The V end was cut by 0 bases, the J end by 6 bases, with 15 bases between. This CDR3 is 16 amino acids long. The CDR3 coding sequence is TGTGCCAGCAGCCAAGATCCGAGGGTAGAGCGTCAGCCCCAGCATTTT. It is translated as CASSQDPRVERQPQHF.

This clonotype was seen repeatedly, ten times or more. The chain joins TRBV27 to TRBJ1-2; 7 bases align to TRBD1. The CDR3 consists of 15 residues. Germline CDR1 and CDR2: MNHEY and SMNVEV (reference sequence). The ends lost 5 bases at V and 4 bases at J; junction bases unmatched: 10. CDR3 protein: CASSPPGQRIYGYTF. In nucleotides, the CDR3 is TGTGCCAGCAGTCCACCGGGACAGAGAATCTATGGCTACACCTTC.